Listed here is a single T cell receptor beta chain. The germline CDR1 and CDR2 sequences are GTSNPN and SVGIG (reference sequence). Trimming removed 4 bases from V and 0 bases from J, with 6 bases in between. The CDR3 totals 12 residues. This entry is derived from a study of blood T cell repertoires in COVID-19. At the level of the study: Sources were T cells, B-cell-depleted T cells, or PBMCs; the material itself was cDNA or gDNA.

Libraries were prepared by immunoSEQ multiplex PCR; TCRdb keeps only in-frame clonotypes and omits some of them. The sample contains roughly 260,000 clones, around 90% of which appear only once. This clonotype originated in a human donor in a cohort exposed to, infected with or recovered from COVID-19 (not recorded which). The donor label of this sample is uncertain. The sequenced sample was PBMCs or T cells enriched from blood (not recorded which). The chain couples TRBV30 to TRBJ1-1, with D hard to call. CDR3 loop: CAWIRLNTEAFF. The CDR3 DNA follows: TGTGCCTGGATCCGGTTGAACACTGAAGCTTTCTTT.